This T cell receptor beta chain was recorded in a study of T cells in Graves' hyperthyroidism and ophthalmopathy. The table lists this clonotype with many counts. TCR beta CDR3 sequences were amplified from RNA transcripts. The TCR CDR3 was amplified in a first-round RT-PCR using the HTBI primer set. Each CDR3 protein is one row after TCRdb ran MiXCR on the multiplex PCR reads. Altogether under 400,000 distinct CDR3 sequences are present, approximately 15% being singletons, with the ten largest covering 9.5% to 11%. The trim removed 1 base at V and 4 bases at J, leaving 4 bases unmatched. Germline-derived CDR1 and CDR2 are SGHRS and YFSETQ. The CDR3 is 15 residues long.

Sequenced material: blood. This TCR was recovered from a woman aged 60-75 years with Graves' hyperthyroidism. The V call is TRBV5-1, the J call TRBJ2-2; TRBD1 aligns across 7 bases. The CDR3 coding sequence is TGCGCCAGCAGCTTGACAGGGGCGGGCACCGGGGAGCTGTTTTTT. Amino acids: CASSLTGAGTGELFF.